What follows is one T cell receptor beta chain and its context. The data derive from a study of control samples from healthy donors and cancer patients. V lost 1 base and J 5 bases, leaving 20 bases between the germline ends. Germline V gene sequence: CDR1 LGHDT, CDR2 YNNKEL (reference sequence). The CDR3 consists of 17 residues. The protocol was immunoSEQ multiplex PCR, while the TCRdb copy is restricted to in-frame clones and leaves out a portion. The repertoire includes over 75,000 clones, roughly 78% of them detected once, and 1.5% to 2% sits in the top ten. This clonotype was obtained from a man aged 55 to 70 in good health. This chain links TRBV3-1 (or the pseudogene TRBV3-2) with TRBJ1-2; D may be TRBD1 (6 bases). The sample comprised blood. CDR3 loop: CASSQVGRGPPSYGYTF. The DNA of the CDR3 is TGTGCCAGCAGCCAAGTAGGCAGGGGCCCCCCCTCTTATGGCTACACCTTC.